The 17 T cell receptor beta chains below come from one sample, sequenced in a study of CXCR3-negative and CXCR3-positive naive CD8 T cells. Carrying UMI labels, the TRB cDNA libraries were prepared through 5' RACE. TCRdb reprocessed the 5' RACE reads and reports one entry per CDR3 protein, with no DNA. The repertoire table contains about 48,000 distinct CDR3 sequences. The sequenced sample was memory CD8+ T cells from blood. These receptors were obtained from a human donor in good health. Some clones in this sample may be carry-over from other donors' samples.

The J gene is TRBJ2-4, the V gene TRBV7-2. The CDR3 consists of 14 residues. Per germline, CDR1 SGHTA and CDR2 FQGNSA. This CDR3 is CASSSYGMGNIQYF.

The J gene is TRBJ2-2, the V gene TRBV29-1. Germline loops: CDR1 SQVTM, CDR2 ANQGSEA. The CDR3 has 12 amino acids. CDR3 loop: CSVVGNTGELFF.

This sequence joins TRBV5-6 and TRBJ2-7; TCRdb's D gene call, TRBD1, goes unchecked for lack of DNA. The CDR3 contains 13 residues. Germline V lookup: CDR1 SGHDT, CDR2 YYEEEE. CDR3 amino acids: CASSVGAKNIQYF.

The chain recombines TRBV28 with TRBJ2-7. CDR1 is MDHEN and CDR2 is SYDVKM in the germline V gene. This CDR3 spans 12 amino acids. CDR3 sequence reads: CASSLVRYEQYF.

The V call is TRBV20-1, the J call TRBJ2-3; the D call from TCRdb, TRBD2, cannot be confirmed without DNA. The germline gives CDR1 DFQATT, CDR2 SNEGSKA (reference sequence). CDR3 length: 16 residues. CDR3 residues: CSARDNGAGGPDTQYF.

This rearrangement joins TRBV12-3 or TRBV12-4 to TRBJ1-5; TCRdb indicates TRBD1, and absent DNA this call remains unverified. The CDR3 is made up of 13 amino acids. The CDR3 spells CASSPGNNQPQHF.

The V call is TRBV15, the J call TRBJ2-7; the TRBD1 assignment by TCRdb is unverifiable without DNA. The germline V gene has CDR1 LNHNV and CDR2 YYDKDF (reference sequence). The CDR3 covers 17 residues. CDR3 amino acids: CATSRLWGDRGPGEQYF.

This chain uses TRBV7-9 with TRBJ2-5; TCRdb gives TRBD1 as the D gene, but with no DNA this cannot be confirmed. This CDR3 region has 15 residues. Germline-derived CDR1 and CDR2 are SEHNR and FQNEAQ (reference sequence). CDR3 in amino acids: CASSAWDILAETQYF.

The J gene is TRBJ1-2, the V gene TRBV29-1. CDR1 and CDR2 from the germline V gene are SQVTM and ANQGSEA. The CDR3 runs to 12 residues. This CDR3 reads CSVESIGEGYTF.

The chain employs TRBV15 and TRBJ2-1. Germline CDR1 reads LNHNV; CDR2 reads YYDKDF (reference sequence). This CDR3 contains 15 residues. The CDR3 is CATSRDLGPYNEQFF.

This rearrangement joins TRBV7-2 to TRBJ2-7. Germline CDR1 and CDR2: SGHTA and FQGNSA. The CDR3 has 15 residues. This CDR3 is CASSWEEDTIYEQYF.

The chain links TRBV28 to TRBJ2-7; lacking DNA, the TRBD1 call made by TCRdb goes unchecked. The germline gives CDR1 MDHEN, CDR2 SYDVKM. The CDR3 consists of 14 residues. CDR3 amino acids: CARGATVSSYEQYF.

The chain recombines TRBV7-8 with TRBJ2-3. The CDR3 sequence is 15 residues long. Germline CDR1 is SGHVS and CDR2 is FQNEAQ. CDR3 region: CASRPSGTSTDTQYF.

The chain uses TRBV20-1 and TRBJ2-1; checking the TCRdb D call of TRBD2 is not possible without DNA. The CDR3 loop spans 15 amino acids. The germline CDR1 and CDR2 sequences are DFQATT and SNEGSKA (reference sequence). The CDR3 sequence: CSASSVGGWEYEQFF.

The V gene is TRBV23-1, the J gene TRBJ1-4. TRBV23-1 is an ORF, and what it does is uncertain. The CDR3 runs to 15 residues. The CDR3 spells CASSQSGRHEEKLFF.

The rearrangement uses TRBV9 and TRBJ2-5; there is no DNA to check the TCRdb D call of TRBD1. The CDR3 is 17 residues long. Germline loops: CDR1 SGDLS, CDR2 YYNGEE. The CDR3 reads CASSETPAGSNQETQYF.

The CDR3 here is CSVPGLAGRSSYEQYF. The V and J genes are TRBV29-1 and TRBJ2-7; TCRdb designates TRBD2, a call that cannot be tested without DNA. The germline gives CDR1 SQVTM, CDR2 ANQGSEA. The CDR3 contains 16 residues.